This T cell receptor (beta chain) was captured by sequencing in a study of type 1 and type 2 diabetes patients. This CDR3 is 14 amino acids long. The V end was cut by 11 bases, the J end by 0 bases, with 13 bases between. Germline V gene lookup returns CDR1 ENHRY and CDR2 SYGVKD. PCR was run on genomic DNA. Multiplex PCR with 30 forward and 13 reverse primers amplified the TCR beta CDR3. Each CDR3 protein is one row after TCRdb ran MiXCR on the multiplex PCR reads. The table lists 250,000 to 300,000 distinct CDR3 sequences, around 47% of them singletons, with roughly an eighth in the top ten. The TCR comes from a man between 18 and 35 years old with type 2 diabetes. The sample consisted of peripheral blood mononuclear cells (PBMCs). This chain links TRBV10-3 with TRBJ1-4; the D gene is possibly TRBD1 (5 bases). The CDR3 DNA follows: TGTGCCGTCGGGGGTGGAGCAACTAATGAAAAACTGTTTTTT. Its protein product is CAVGGGATNEKLFF.